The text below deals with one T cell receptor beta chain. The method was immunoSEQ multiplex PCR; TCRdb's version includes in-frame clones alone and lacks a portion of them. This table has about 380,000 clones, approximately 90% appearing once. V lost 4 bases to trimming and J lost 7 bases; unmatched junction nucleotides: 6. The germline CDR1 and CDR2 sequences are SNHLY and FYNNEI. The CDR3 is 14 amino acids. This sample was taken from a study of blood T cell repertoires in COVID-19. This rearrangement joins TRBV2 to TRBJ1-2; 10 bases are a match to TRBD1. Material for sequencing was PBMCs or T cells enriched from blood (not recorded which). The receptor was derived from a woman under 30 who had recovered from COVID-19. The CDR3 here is CASSATGTGAGYTF. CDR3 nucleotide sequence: TGTGCCAGCAGTGCCACCGGGACAGGGGCTGGCTACACCTTC.